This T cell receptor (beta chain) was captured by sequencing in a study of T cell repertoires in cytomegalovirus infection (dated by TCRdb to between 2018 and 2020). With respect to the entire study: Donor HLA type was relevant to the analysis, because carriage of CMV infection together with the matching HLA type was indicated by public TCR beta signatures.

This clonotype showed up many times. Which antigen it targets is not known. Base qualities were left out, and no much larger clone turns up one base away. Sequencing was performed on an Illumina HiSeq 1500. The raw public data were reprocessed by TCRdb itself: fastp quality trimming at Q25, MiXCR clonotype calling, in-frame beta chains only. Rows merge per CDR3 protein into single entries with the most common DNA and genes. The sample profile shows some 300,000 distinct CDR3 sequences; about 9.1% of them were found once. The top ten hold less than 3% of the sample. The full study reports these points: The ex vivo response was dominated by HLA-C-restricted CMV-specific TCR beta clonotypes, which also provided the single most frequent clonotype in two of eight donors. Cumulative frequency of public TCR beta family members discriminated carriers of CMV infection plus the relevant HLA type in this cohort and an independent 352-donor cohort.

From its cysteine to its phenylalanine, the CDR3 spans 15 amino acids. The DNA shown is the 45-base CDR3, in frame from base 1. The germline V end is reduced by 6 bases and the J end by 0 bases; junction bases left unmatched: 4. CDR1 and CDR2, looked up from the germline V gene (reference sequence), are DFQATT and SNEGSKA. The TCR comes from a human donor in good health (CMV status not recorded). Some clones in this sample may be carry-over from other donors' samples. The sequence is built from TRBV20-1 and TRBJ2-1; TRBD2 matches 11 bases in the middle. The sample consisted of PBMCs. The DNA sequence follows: TGCAGTGCCTTAGCGGGGGGGAGCTCCTACAATGAGCAGTTCTTC. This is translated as CSALAGGSSYNEQFF.